The 25 T cell receptor beta chains presented below share a single source sample, sequenced in a study of blood T cells in healthy people across ages. The use of a sample-barcoded 5' primer and a J-beta primer mix characterized a second PCR of roughly 6 to 12 cycles. TCRdb passed the 5' RACE reads through MiXCR, listing each CDR3 protein once. The repertoire holds about 1.4 million distinct CDR3 sequences, with around 59% as singletons. Specimen: blood. The source of these receptors is a man younger than 30 in good health.

The chain couples TRBV20-1 to TRBJ2-7; 7 bases map to TRBD2. The germline V gene encodes CDR1 DFQATT and CDR2 SNEGSKA (reference sequence). This CDR3 has 12 amino acids. The ends lost 4 bases at V and 4 bases at J; junction bases unmatched: 4. CDR3 sequence (DNA): TGCAGTGCTACTGGGGAGGGTTACGAGCAGTACTTC. This translates into CSATGEGYEQYF.

The rearrangement uses TRBV2 and TRBJ2-5; 7 bases fit TRBD1. This CDR3 contains 16 residues. Per germline, CDR1 SNHLY and CDR2 FYNNEI. The trim removed 6 bases at V and 3 bases at J, leaving 13 bases unmatched. CDR3 DNA sequence: TGTGCCAGCAGGTGGACAGGTGGAGATGGAGAAGAGACCCAGTACTTC. This sequence encodes CASRWTGGDGEETQYF.

For this clonotype: Possible read error: a much larger clone is one base away. The chain is built from TRBV5-1 and TRBJ2-7; 7 bases agree with TRBD1. This CDR3 is 13 amino acids long. Germline loops: CDR1 SGHRS, CDR2 YFSETQ. CDR3 residues: CAGSSGQTYEQYF. Here the CDR3 DNA reads TGCGCCGGCAGCTCGGGACAGACCTACGAGCAGTACTTC. Complete variable domain (other parts from reference TRBV5-1 and TRBJ2-7): KAGVTQTPRYLIKTRGQQVTLSCSPISGHRSVSWYQQTPGQGLQFLFEYFSETQRNKGNFPGRFSGRQFSNSRSEMNVSTLELGDSALYLCAGSSGQTYEQYFGPGTRLTVT.

Notes on this clonotype: The junction differs from germline at one of its ends, possibly a read error. The chain recombines TRBV20-1 with TRBJ2-1, with D perhaps TRBD1 or TRBD2 (5 bases each). CDR1 and CDR2 from the germline V gene are DFQATT and SNEGSKA (reference sequence). CDR3 length equals 15 residues. The CDR3, as DNA: TGCAGTGCTAACCAGGGAGTTCCATTCGACAATAAGCAGTTCTTC. Residues: CSANQGVPFDNKQFF.

The genes are TRBV4-1 and TRBJ2-7; D remains unclear. This CDR3 is built from 15 residues. Deletions cut 4 bases from V and 0 bases from J, with 13 bases between. Germline V CDR1 and CDR2: MGHRA, YSYEKL. The chain's CDR3 is CASSPSMVPSYEQYF. CDR3 coding DNA: TGCGCCAGCAGCCCAAGCATGGTCCCCTCCTACGAGCAGTACTTC.

The chain employs TRBV12-3 or TRBV12-4 and TRBJ2-1, with D tentatively TRBD2 (6 bases). CDR3 size: 16 residues. V gave up 0 bases and J gave up 7 bases, with 16 bases separating them. The CDR3 region is CASSLARRGGANEQFF. The CDR3 nucleotides are TGTGCCAGCAGTTTAGCGCGGAGGGGAGGTGCAAATGAGCAGTTCTTC.

V and J are TRBV20-1 and TRBJ2-2; TRBD2 matches 7 bases. The germline V gene has CDR1 DFQATT and CDR2 SNEGSKA (reference sequence). Losses at the gene ends were 6 bases for V and 6 bases for J; bases not matched to a gene: 10. This CDR3 is 14 amino acids long. Written as DNA, the CDR3 is TGCAGTGCCATGAAGAGGACTAGAGCCGGGGAGCTGTTTTTT. Its protein is CSAMKRTRAGELFF.

The V gene is TRBV4-2, the J gene TRBJ2-2; no definite D call. Germline CDR1 and CDR2: LGHNA and YNFKEQ. Trimming shortened V by 1 base and J by 1 base, and 10 bases separated the two germline ends. The CDR3 runs 16 residues. Here the CDR3 reads CASSQVGKGNTGELFF. The CDR3 region has the DNA TGTGCCAGCAGCCAAGTGGGGAAAGGGAACACCGGGGAGCTGTTTTTT.

V usage is TRBV6-5 and J usage is TRBJ2-1, with no clear D. Germline CDR1 and CDR2: MNHEY and SVGAGI. The CDR3 has 15 amino acids. V lost 2 bases, J lost 4 bases, and 12 bases lay in between. The CDR3: CASSYGVPEYNEQFF. As DNA, the CDR3 is TGTGCCAGCAGTTACGGGGTCCCCGAGTACAATGAGCAGTTCTTC.

The rearrangement uses TRBV27 and TRBJ2-1, with TRBD2 matching over 8 bases. CDR3 length: 13 amino acids. Trimming took 7 bases from V and 9 from J; bases not matched to a gene: 8. Per the germline V gene, CDR1 is MNHEY and CDR2 is SMNVEV (reference sequence). Written as DNA, the CDR3 is TGTGCCAGCACCCCGGGACTAGTCTCTGAGCAGTTCTTC. Amino acid sequence: CASTPGLVSEQFF.

As to this clonotype: The junction departs from the called germline gene at one end, perhaps through a read error. This chain joins TRBV29-1 and TRBJ1-2, with a tentative D call TRBD1 (6 bases). The CDR3 runs to 12 residues. Per germline, CDR1 SQVTM and CDR2 ANQGSEA. The CDR3 nucleotides are TGCGGCGTTGAAGGACAGAACTATGGCTACACCTTC. Protein sequence: CGVEGQNYGYTF.

The chain uses TRBV7-2 and TRBJ2-5; TRBD1 matches 8 bases. V lost 1 base to trimming and J lost 2 bases; unmatched junction nucleotides: 12. Germline CDR1 SGHTA, CDR2 FQGNSA. CDR3 length equals 18 residues. CDR3 sequence: CASSLEIFGTGAQETQYF. As DNA, the CDR3 is TGTGCCAGCAGCTTAGAAATTTTCGGGACAGGTGCTCAAGAGACCCAGTACTTC.

The DNA for the CDR3 is TGTGCCACCAGCAGCGGTTCCTATGGCTACACCTTC. Translating gives CATSSGSYGYTF. The chain recombines TRBV15 with TRBJ1-2; D not resolved. Germline V CDR1 and CDR2: LNHNV, YYDKDF (reference sequence). V lost 3 bases and J 4 bases, leaving 6 bases between the germline ends. The CDR3 has 12 residues. The variable domain in full, with the rest retrieved from reference TRBV15 and TRBJ1-2, is DAMVIQNPRYQVTQFGKPVTLSCSQTLNHNVMYWYQQKSSQAPKLLFHYYDKDFNNEADTPDNFQSRRPNTSFCFLDIRSPGLGDTAMYLCATSSGSYGYTFGSGTRLTVV.

Details on this clonotype: Sequence at one end of the junction differs from germline and may be a read error. The rearrangement uses TRBV6-5 and TRBJ2-7, with D tentatively TRBD2 (6 bases). Germline-derived CDR1 and CDR2 are MNHEY and SVGAGI. The CDR3 is 14 residues long. Written as DNA, the CDR3 is TGTGACAGCAGTTACGGGAGTAGCTCCTACGAGCAGTACTTC. Amino acids: CDSSYGSSSYEQYF.

The gene calls are TRBV12-3 or TRBV12-4 and TRBJ1-1; a weak D match, TRBD1 (5 bases). Trimming took off 6 bases at V and 1 base at J, with 12 bases between the two ends. CDR3 length: 14 amino acids. This CDR3 reads CASRAVRANTEAFF. CDR3 DNA: TGTGCCAGCAGGGCGGTCAGGGCGAACACTGAAGCTTTCTTT.

The chain has TRBV27 and TRBJ1-1; a possible D gene is TRBD1 (5 bases). The germline CDR1 and CDR2 sequences are MNHEY and SMNVEV (reference sequence). V lost 6 bases to trimming and J lost 1 base, with 12 bases between them. The CDR3 has 14 amino acids. CDR3 residues: CASRDQGTNTEAFF. CDR3 nucleotide sequence: TGTGCCAGCAGGGACCAGGGTACGAACACTGAAGCTTTCTTT.

The genes are TRBV12-5 and TRBJ2-4, with TRBD1 matching over 9 bases. Judging by the DNA end, TRBJ2-7 fits better; the J call may be wrong. Germline V CDR1 and CDR2: LGHNT, FRNRAP. The CDR3 covers 14 residues. CDR3 loop: CASGTGTGFYEQYF. The CDR3 DNA reads as TGTGCTAGTGGTACCGGGACAGGGTTCTACGAGCAGTACTTC.

This clonotype showed up just a few times. The V gene is TRBV7-2, the J gene TRBJ1-2, with D unclear. V was trimmed by 4 bases and J by 5 bases, leaving 8 bases between them. The CDR3 contains 12 residues. Germline V gene data show CDR1 as SGHTA and CDR2 as FQGNSA. CDR3 residues: CASSSGRYGYTF. CDR3 sequence (DNA): TGTGCCAGCAGCTCTGGACGGTATGGCTACACCTTC. Complete variable domain (other parts from reference TRBV7-2 and TRBJ1-2): GAGVSQSPSNKVTEKGKDVELRCDPISGHTALYWYRQSLGQGLEFLIYFQGNSAPDKSGLPSDRFSAERTGGSVSTLTIQRTQQEDSAVYLCASSSGRYGYTFGSGTRLTVV.

The CDR3 spells CASSLIRADQETQYF. Here the CDR3 DNA reads TGCGCCAGCAGCTTGATCAGGGCGGACCAAGAGACCCAGTACTTC. The chain combines TRBV5-1 with TRBJ2-5; D possibly corresponds to TRBD1 (5 bases). Germline V CDR1 and CDR2: SGHRS, YFSETQ. The CDR3 runs to 15 residues. V was pared by 1 base and J by 0 bases, with 10 bases between.

The chain joins TRBV28 to TRBJ2-7, with D hard to call. CDR3 length equals 11 residues. V was cut by 10 bases and J by 6 bases, with 13 bases left in between. Germline CDR1 and CDR2: MDHEN and SYDVKM. CDR3 nucleotide sequence: TGTGCCACAATAGGGTATTCCGAGCAGTACTTC. This translates into CATIGYSEQYF. Supplemented by reference TRBV28 and TRBJ2-7, the full variable domain reads DVKVTQSSRYLVKRTGEKVFLECVQDMDHENMFWYRQDPGLGLRLIYFSYDVKMKEKGDIPEGYSVSREKKERFSLILESASTNQTSMYLCATIGYSEQYFGPGTRLTVT.

CDR3 residues: CASSQDSASGTAQYF. For the CDR3, the DNA is TGCGCCAGCAGCCAAGATAGTGCTAGCGGGACTGCGCAGTATTTT. The gene calls are TRBV4-1 and TRBJ2-3; 9 bases agree with TRBD2. V shed 0 bases and J 10 bases; nucleotides not matched to a gene: 8. CDR3 size: 15 residues. From germline, CDR1 is MGHRA and CDR2 YSYEKL.

The J gene is TRBJ2-5, the V gene TRBV7-9; D is ambiguous. The DNA end is a closer match to TRBJ2-7, so the J assignment may be wrong. Germline values: CDR1 SEHNR, CDR2 FQNEAQ (reference sequence). CDR3 length: 13 amino acids. The CDR3 DNA reads TGTGCCAGCAGCTTAACCCACAGCAGCGAGCAGTACTTC. Protein product: CASSLTHSSEQYF.

This clonotype showed up just a few times. The chain combines TRBV11-1 with TRBJ2-6; D uncertain. CDR3 size: 16 residues. V dropped 0 bases and J dropped 2 bases, with 8 bases sitting between them. The germline V gene has CDR1 SGHAT and CDR2 FQDESV (reference sequence). In DNA form, the CDR3 reads TGTGCCAGCAGCTTAGCGCGCGCACCTGGGGCCAACGTCCTGACTTTC. Translating it yields CASSLARAPGANVLTF.

This chain links TRBV5-1 with TRBJ1-3, with D possibly matching TRBD1 (5 bases). Trimming cost V 0 bases and J 2 bases, with 6 bases left between them. Germline-derived CDR1 and CDR2 are SGHRS and YFSETQ. The CDR3 is 14 amino acids. The CDR3 region is CASSLETAGNTIYF. In DNA, the CDR3 is TGCGCCAGCAGCTTGGAGACAGCTGGAAACACCATATATTTT.

This rearrangement joins TRBV27 to TRBJ1-6; D may be TRBD1 (5 bases). Germline CDR1 is MNHEY and CDR2 is SMNVEV (reference sequence). V was trimmed by 6 bases and J by 2 bases, leaving 11 bases between them. The CDR3 spans 15 residues. CDR3 loop: CASRSETAYNSPLHF. Here the CDR3 DNA reads TGTGCCAGCAGATCCGAGACAGCCTATAATTCACCCCTCCACTTT.